This is a list of T cell receptor beta chains from one sample in a study of shared clonotypes between healthy human individuals. Data came from immunoSEQ multiplex PCR; TCRdb stores just in-frame clones and leaves some out. The sample lists around 2.5 million clones, 80% to 95% seen once, with about 0.39% in the top ten. Source material: naive CD4+ T cells from PBMCs. The source is a man younger than 35 in good health. Some clones in this sample may be carry-over from other donors' samples. Each CDR3 is given with its conserved first and last residue. The D gene is left open where the match is weak. Rows may omit the clone size; those that give it use once, few, many or a size class.

J gene	V gene	D gene	clone size	CDR3 protein	CDR3 DNA
TRBJ2-3	TRBV11-2	.	.	CASSLDGGKADTQYF	TGTGCCAGCAGCTTAGATGGGGGAAAGGCAGATACGCAGTATTTT
TRBJ2-2	TRBV12-5	TRBD1	.	CASGNTGVSTGELFF	TGTGCTAGTGGCAACACAGGGGTGAGCACCGGGGAGCTGTTTTTT
TRBJ2-2	TRBV19	.	.	CATTSPGKNTGELFF	TGTGCCACCACCTCCCCCGGGAAGAACACCGGGGAGCTGTTTTTT
TRBJ2-3	TRBV5-4	.	.	CASSQSAGEWDTQYF	TGTGCCAGCAGCCAATCCGCTGGGGAATGGGATACGCAGTATTTT
TRBJ2-3	TRBV5-6	.	.	CASSASTDTQYF	TGTGCCAGCAGCGCTAGCACAGATACGCAGTATTTT
TRBJ1-4	TRBV18	TRBD1	.	CASSPTGKEKLFF	TGTGCCAGCTCACCGACAGGGAAGGAAAAACTGTTTTTT
TRBJ1-3	TRBV19	.	.	CASSIGLVGSGNTIYF	TGTGCCAGTAGTATCGGTTTGGTAGGCTCTGGAAACACCATATATTTT
TRBJ2-6	TRBV6-5	.	.	CASREGAGANVLTF	TGTGCCAGCAGGGAAGGGGCTGGGGCCAACGTCCTGACTTTC
TRBJ2-1	TRBV9	.	.	CASSVGPDEQFF	TGTGCCAGCAGCGTAGGTCCCGATGAGCAGTTCTTC
TRBJ2-7	TRBV5-4	TRBD1	once	CASSMGDRYEQYF	TGTGCCAGCAGCATGGGGGACAGATACGAGCAGTACTTC
TRBJ2-3	TRBV7-2	.	.	CASSSERLNTQYF	TGTGCCAGCAGCTCAGAACGCCTCAATACGCAGTATTTT
TRBJ2-3	TRBV7-3	.	.	CASSLRGPTDTQYF	TGTGCCAGCAGCTTAAGGGGGCCAACAGATACGCAGTATTTT
TRBJ2-7	TRBV5-5	.	once	CASSGASGTVTYEQYF	TGTGCCAGCAGCGGTGCCTCCGGGACGGTAACCTACGAGCAGTACTTC
TRBJ2-1	TRBV28	.	.	CASRETKGTRNNEQFF	TGTGCCAGCCGCGAGACCAAAGGGACGAGGAACAATGAGCAGTTCTTC
TRBJ2-7	TRBV7-2	.	.	CASSLARGLIYEQYF	TGTGCCAGCAGCTTAGCAAGGGGGTTGATCTACGAGCAGTACTTC
TRBJ1-5	TRBV19	TRBD1	once	CASSPGGAVINSNQPQHF	TGTGCCAGTAGTCCAGGGGGGGCGGTAATTAATAGCAATCAGCCCCAGCATTTT
TRBJ2-1	TRBV20-1	.	.	CSEEVGDEQFF	TGCAGTGAGGAGGTTGGCGATGAGCAGTTCTTC
TRBJ2-2	TRBV19	TRBD1	.	CASSIQGETGELFF	TGTGCCAGTAGTATACAGGGGGAAACCGGGGAGCTGTTTTTT
TRBJ2-3	TRBV18	.	.	CASSPVGGFTDTQYF	TGTGCCAGCTCACCAGTCGGGGGTTTCACAGATACGCAGTATTTT
TRBJ2-7	TRBV18	.	.	CASSPINHEQYF	TGTGCCAGCTCACCAATTAACCACGAGCAGTACTTC
TRBJ1-1	TRBV29-1	TRBD1	.	CSVKRDSPVYTEAFF	TGCAGCGTTAAAAGGGACAGCCCTGTCTACACTGAAGCTTTCTTT
TRBJ2-3	TRBV9	.	.	CASSVTGRSTDTQYF	TGTGCCAGCAGCGTCACGGGCCGTAGCACAGATACGCAGTATTTT
TRBJ2-7	TRBV28	TRBD2	.	CASSLYSSGSPYEQYF	TGTGCCAGCAGTTTATATTCTAGCGGGAGTCCCTACGAGCAGTACTTC
TRBJ1-1	TRBV18	.	.	CASSPGAEEAFF	TGTGCCAGCTCACCCGGGGCAGAGGAAGCTTTCTTT
TRBJ2-7	TRBV6-1	TRBD2	.	CASTSGSRGEQYF	TGTGCCAGCACTAGCGGGAGCCGGGGAGAGCAGTACTTC
TRBJ2-7	TRBV10-3	TRBD2	.	CAISGGGMEQYF	TGTGCCATCAGTGGGGGGGGGATGGAGCAGTACTTC
TRBJ1-5	TRBV7-3	.	.	CASNPPFWPQHF	TGTGCCAGCAACCCCCCATTTTGGCCCCAGCATTTT
TRBJ2-1	TRBV7-9	.	.	CASSLGGRVPYNEQFF	TGTGCCAGCAGCTTAGGAGGCAGGGTGCCCTACAATGAGCAGTTCTTC
TRBJ2-2	TRBV7-8	.	.	CASSLGESWYTGELFF	TGTGCCAGCAGCTTGGGGGAGTCGTGGTATACCGGGGAGCTGTTTTTT